One and the same sample provided the 27 T cell receptor beta chains below, sequenced in a study of T cell changes during pregnancy in multiple sclerosis. Clones were read by immunoSEQ multiplex PCR, and TCRdb kept only the in-frame ones, dropping some. The table lists about 80,000 clones, about 91% of them singletons. This specimen consisted of peripheral blood, obtained before pregnancy. These receptors were taken from a female donor with multiple sclerosis, enrolled in a pregnancy study.

This clone was counted once. The genes are TRBV5-8 and TRBJ2-5, with a possible D match to TRBD2 (6 bases). Germline CDR1 and CDR2: SGHTS and YDEGEE. The CDR3 covers 14 residues. V shed 0 bases and J shed 7 bases, with 13 bases lying between them. The CDR3, as DNA: TGTGCCAGCAGCTTGGACACGGGAGCTGCGACCCAGTACTTC. Translating it yields CASSLDTGAATQYF.

The chain combines TRBV9 with TRBJ2-3; the D is unclear. With 0 bases removed from V and 0 bases from J, the gap between germline ends came to 17 bases. Germline V gene lookup returns CDR1 SGDLS and CDR2 YYNGEE. This CDR3 has 18 amino acids. The CDR3: CASSVDPVGPGSTDTQYF. The CDR3, as DNA: TGTGCCAGCAGCGTAGATCCAGTTGGCCCCGGGAGCACAGATACGCAGTATTTT.

The chain carries TRBV27 and TRBJ1-1; the D gene is possibly TRBD1 (6 bases). Trimming left V 4 bases short and J 5 bases short, with 14 bases between. From germline, CDR1 is MNHEY and CDR2 SMNVEV (reference sequence). CDR3 size: 14 residues. The CDR3 DNA reads TGTGCCAGCAGTTGGGGGACATTTGGGACTGAAGCTTTCTTT. It translates to CASSWGTFGTEAFF.

V is TRBV30 and J is TRBJ2-1; tentatively, D is TRBD1 (6 bases). Trimming took off 2 bases at V and 0 bases at J, with 8 bases between the two ends. Germline CDR1 and CDR2: GTSNPN and SVGIG (reference sequence). The CDR3 sequence is 14 residues long. CDR3: CAWSTGSSYNEQFF. Written as DNA, the CDR3 is TGTGCCTGGAGTACAGGGAGCTCCTACAATGAGCAGTTCTTC.

This clone has a count of ten or more. The chain uses TRBV9 and TRBJ2-1, with TRBD1 matching 9 bases. The CDR3 length is 15 residues. Losses at the gene ends were 1 base for V and 7 bases for J; bases not matched to a gene: 6. Germline V gives CDR1 SGDLS, CDR2 YYNGEE. The CDR3 protein is CASSVSGTGTNEQFF. In DNA, the CDR3 is TGTGCCAGCAGCGTATCCGGGACAGGGACAAATGAGCAGTTCTTC.

V usage is TRBV5-1 and J usage is TRBJ1-2; D unresolved. Germline V CDR1 and CDR2: SGHRS, YFSETQ. The CDR3 extends over 12 amino acids. Trimming removed 0 bases from V and 8 bases from J, with 8 bases in between. CDR3 region: CASSLDQRGYTF. Here the CDR3 DNA reads TGCGCCAGCAGCTTGGACCAGAGGGGCTACACCTTC. The complete variable domain, with remaining parts taken from reference TRBV5-1 and TRBJ1-2, reads KAGVTQTPRYLIKTRGQQVTLSCSPISGHRSVSWYQQTPGQGLQFLFEYFSETQRNKGNFPGRFSGRQFSNSRSEMNVSTLELGDSALYLCASSLDQRGYTFGSGTRLTVV.

The chain is built from TRBV6-1 and TRBJ2-7, with no clear D. Looked up from germline, CDR1 is MNHNS and CDR2 is SASEGT. Trimming shortened V by 6 bases and J by 2 bases, and 8 bases separated the two germline ends. The CDR3 covers 12 residues. The CDR3 DNA sequence: TGTGCCAGCAGGTTCACAGCCTACGAGCAGTACTTC. Protein product: CASRFTAYEQYF.

This clone was observed a handful of times. CDR3 coding DNA: TGTGCCAGCAGCTTAGGGGTAGCGGGAGGTAAAGGGCTACTTGGTGAGCAGTTCTTC. Protein sequence: CASSLGVAGGKGLLGEQFF. The chain has TRBV11-3 and TRBJ2-1; 10 bases fit TRBD2. This CDR3 spans 19 amino acids. The junction had 18 bases not matched to a gene; V was cut back by 1 base and J by 9 bases. The germline gives CDR1 SGHNT, CDR2 YENEEA.

This chain uses TRBV6-5 with TRBJ1-2; D ambiguous. Germline CDR1 and CDR2: MNHEY and SVGAGI. V was shortened by 6 bases and J by 7 bases, with 12 bases between the two germline ends. There are 12 residues in the CDR3. CDR3 DNA: TGTGCCAGCAGCCTCGGAGTCGGTGGCTACACCTTC. Translating gives CASSLGVGGYTF.

This clone was found once. The V call is TRBV19, the J call TRBJ1-3, with D possibly being TRBD1 (5 bases). The CDR3 is made up of 17 amino acids. Looked up from germline, CDR1 is LNHDA and CDR2 is SQIVND (reference sequence). Trimming shortened V by 3 bases and J by 0 bases, and 15 bases separated the two germline ends. DNA for the CDR3: TGTGCCAGTAGTATCCAGGGCCTACCCTACTCTGGAAACACCATATATTTT. Protein product: CASSIQGLPYSGNTIYF.

The chain joins TRBV10-3 to TRBJ1-2, with a weak D call TRBD1 (5 bases). Germline V gene sequence: CDR1 ENHRY, CDR2 SYGVKD. V lost 0 bases, J lost 1 base, and 15 bases lay in between. The CDR3 extends over 17 amino acids. The CDR3 nucleotides are TGTGCCATCAGTGAGTCGTACAGGCCAACCCTTAACTATGGCTACACCTTC. Protein product: CAISESYRPTLNYGYTF.

CDR3 in amino acids: CASSRLGFNGYTF. In nucleotides, the CDR3 is TGTGCCAGCAGCCGCCTAGGTTTTAATGGCTACACCTTC. The rearrangement joins TRBV6-5 to TRBJ1-2; D call uncertain. The germline gives CDR1 MNHEY, CDR2 SVGAGI. With 6 bases removed from V and 6 bases from J, the gap between germline ends came to 14 bases. CDR3 size: 13 residues.

CDR3 sequence reads: CASSSSGREAEQYF. In DNA form, the CDR3 reads TGTGCCAGCAGCTCTAGCGGGAGAGAGGCCGAGCAGTACTTC. The V call is TRBV7-8, the J call TRBJ2-7, with 10 bases lining up with TRBD2. The CDR3 has 14 residues. Germline lookup yields CDR1 SGHVS and CDR2 FQNEAQ. V lost 4 bases to trimming and J lost 6 bases; unmatched junction nucleotides: 6.

V usage is TRBV6-1 and J usage is TRBJ1-5, with D perhaps TRBD1 (5 bases). The CDR3 consists of 15 residues. V was pared by 8 bases and J by 0 bases, with 14 bases between. CDR1 is MNHNS, CDR2 SASEGT, per germline. CDR3 sequence reads: CASRAGGYSNQPQHF. The CDR3 DNA follows: TGTGCCAGCCGTGCCGGGGGGTATAGCAATCAGCCCCAGCATTTT.

This clone came up once. The V and J genes are TRBV29-1 and TRBJ2-5; tentatively, D is TRBD1 (5 bases). Per the germline V gene, CDR1 is SQVTM and CDR2 is ANQGSEA. Deletions cut 3 bases from V and 9 bases from J, with 20 bases between. The CDR3 is made up of 14 amino acids. The CDR3 reads CSVDGDRQEMAQYF. The CDR3 coding sequence is TGCAGCGTTGATGGAGACAGACAAGAGATGGCCCAGTACTTC.

This clone appeared a single time. The genes are TRBV15 and TRBJ2-7, with D uncertain. Trimming left V 5 bases short and J 4 bases short, with 15 bases between. The CDR3 is made up of 14 amino acids. The germline gives CDR1 LNHNV, CDR2 YYDKDF (reference sequence). CDR3 protein: CATSSRVSAYEQYF. The CDR3 nucleotides are TGTGCCACCAGCTCCCGGGTTTCAGCTTACGAGCAGTACTTC.

The J gene is TRBJ2-2, the V gene TRBV5-4, with D tentatively TRBD2 (6 bases). This CDR3 comprises 15 residues. Germline V gene data show CDR1 as SGHNT and CDR2 as YYREEE (reference sequence). V was pared by 2 bases and J by 10 bases, with 18 bases between. This CDR3 reads CASSFPGTPYTELFF. The CDR3 DNA reads as TGTGCCAGCAGCTTCCCCGGGACTCCTTATACGGAGCTGTTTTTT.

V is TRBV4-1 and J is TRBJ1-5; weak D call: TRBD1 (6 bases). The germline gives CDR1 MGHRA, CDR2 YSYEKL. This CDR3 is built from 17 residues. V was clipped by 1 base and J by 3 bases, with 16 bases between them. The CDR3 here is CASSQGGPGFPNQPQHF. As DNA, the CDR3 is TGCGCCAGCAGCCAAGGGGGGCCAGGGTTCCCCAATCAGCCCCAGCATTTT.

V and J are TRBV6-6 and TRBJ2-2; 11 bases fit TRBD1. CDR1 and CDR2 from the germline V gene are MNHNY and SVGAGI (reference sequence). CDR3 length: 15 residues. V dropped 6 bases and J dropped 7; count of bases not matched to a gene: 7. The CDR3 nucleotides are TGTGCCAGCAGAGAGGACAGGGGGCAGGTCGGGGAGCTGTTTTTT. Amino acid sequence: CASREDRGQVGELFF.

This clone occurred a few times. The chain combines TRBV7-9 with TRBJ1-4; 8 bases map to TRBD1. CDR3 length equals 15 residues. Trimming at V came to 6 bases and at J to 7 bases, leaving 10 bases not matched to a gene. The germline CDR1 and CDR2 sequences are SEHNR and FQNEAQ (reference sequence). This chain's CDR3 is CASSSRTGQVEKLFF. In DNA form, the CDR3 reads TGTGCCAGCAGTTCACGAACGGGACAGGTTGAAAAACTGTTTTTT.

This chain's CDR3 is CAALGEGGSTEQFF. The CDR3 DNA is TGTGCCGCCTTGGGGGAAGGAGGGAGCACAGAGCAGTTCTTC. This chain links TRBV2 with TRBJ2-1, with a weak D call TRBD2 (6 bases). V lost 11 bases, J lost 10 bases, and 24 bases lay in between. From germline, CDR1 is SNHLY and CDR2 FYNNEI. The CDR3 is made up of 14 amino acids. The entire variable domain, with the rest obtained from reference TRBV2 and TRBJ2-1, is as follows: EPEVTQTPSHQVTQMGQEVILRCVPISNHLYFYWYRQILGQKVEFLVSFYNNEISEKSEIFDDQFSVERPDGSNFTLKIRSTKLEDSAMYFCAALGEGGSTEQFFGPGTRLTVL.

The V and J genes are TRBV9 and TRBJ1-3; 9 nucleotides line up with TRBD1. CDR1 is SGDLS and CDR2 is YYNGEE in the germline V gene. CDR3 length: 12 amino acids. Losses at the gene ends were 5 bases for V and 9 bases for J; bases not matched to a gene: 3. CDR3 sequence: CASRDRGSTIYF. In DNA form, the CDR3 reads TGTGCCAGCAGAGACAGGGGGTCCACCATATATTTT.

CDR3 protein: CASSLGASSGRETQYF. CDR3 nucleotides: TGTGCCAGCAGCTTAGGGGCCAGTAGCGGGAGAGAGACCCAGTACTTC. The J gene is TRBJ2-5, the V gene TRBV7-2, with 9 bases that match TRBD2. The junction had 7 bases not matched to a gene; V was cut back by 1 base and J by 4 bases. CDR1 is SGHTA, CDR2 FQGNSA, per germline. This CDR3 comprises 16 residues.

The gene calls are TRBV5-1 and TRBJ1-1, with 8 bases matching TRBD1. Losses at the gene ends were 1 base for V and 1 base for J; bases not matched to a gene: 6. This CDR3 is built from 16 residues. Germline CDR1 is SGHRS and CDR2 is YFSETQ. The DNA for the CDR3 is TGCGCCAGCAGCTTGCGTACAGGGGGAGGGAACACTGAAGCTTTCTTT. Translating gives CASSLRTGGGNTEAFF.

V and J are TRBV6-5 and TRBJ1-5, with D possibly matching TRBD1 (6 bases). V was clipped by 6 bases and J by 1 base, with 7 bases between them. Germline V CDR1 and CDR2: MNHEY, SVGAGI. The CDR3 contains 13 residues. CDR3 nucleotide sequence: TGTGCCAGCAGGGGGGCGAGCAATCAGCCCCAGCATTTT. Protein product: CASRGASNQPQHF.

V and J are TRBV11-2 and TRBJ1-1; D uncertain. There are 15 residues in the CDR3. The germline gives CDR1 SGHAT, CDR2 FQNNGV. Trimming shortened V by 4 bases and J by 1 base, and 13 bases separated the two germline ends. The CDR3 spells CASSSIRGPNTEAFF. CDR3 DNA: TGTGCCAGCAGCTCCATCCGGGGTCCGAACACTGAAGCTTTCTTT.

This clone was picked up one time. The gene calls are TRBV28 and TRBJ2-7, with 9 bases matching TRBD1. The CDR3 is 14 residues long. From germline, CDR1 is MDHEN and CDR2 SYDVKM. V dropped 5 bases and J dropped 3; count of bases not matched to a gene: 5. CDR3 sequence: CASSPWTGVYEQYF. The CDR3, as DNA: TGTGCCAGCAGTCCCTGGACAGGGGTCTACGAGCAGTACTTC.